The T cell receptor (beta chain) described here comes from a study of radiation and T cells in renal cell carcinoma (dated by TCRdb to 2018 to 2021). Study-level background: The samples were drawn from a clinical trial, where primary renal cell carcinomas were treated with 15 Gy of stereotactic body radiation therapy and then removed by nephrectomy 4 weeks afterward. TCR beta sequencing covered approximately 51 samples in total, comprising some 25 tumors and roughly 27 peripheral blood samples. Across all 50 or so samples, 3.8 million or so unique CDR3 nucleotide sequences encoding over 2.5 million unique CDR3 amino acid sequences were identified. General findings and caveats noted by the study authors: Dynamics of the blood repertoire were not tracked past 4 weeks after treatment. Because the trial had a single-armed design, the trial could not examine how radiation dose or scheduling affected the TCR repertoire. An increase in top tumor clonotypes in blood was observed from baseline to 2 weeks post-radiation, followed by contraction by 4 weeks, which was taken to suggest transient expansion of tumor-resident clones. Because pretreatment tumor biopsies were not available, the study could not determine whether clonotypes were already present within the tumor at baseline.

As to this clone: It has no known antigen specificity. No qualities accompany the bases; no much larger clone lies one base away.

The germline V gene (reference sequence) supplies CDR1 LNHDA and CDR2 SQIVND. The trim is 5 bases for V and 4 bases for J, with a gap of 17 bases between the germline ends. Reading from cysteine to phenylalanine, the CDR3 counts 15 amino acids. This entry keeps only the CDR3 DNA: 45 bases, framed from base 1. TCR beta libraries were generated from genomic DNA with the immunoSEQ kit, following the manufacturer's recommendations. To prepare the libraries, a first multiplex PCR with proprietary primers was run, followed by a second PCR that added unique barcodes, and a bead cleanup was done after each round. Each sample batch included a kit-provided positive control reaction and a negative control reaction. The final libraries underwent checking on an Agilent 4200 TapeStation D1000 ScreenTape, volumetric pooling, and quantification by qPCR. Sequencing was performed on an Illumina NextSeq500 with a MidOutput 150-cycle cartridge, and 156 Read1 and 15 Index1 cycles were run with kit custom primers. The pooled library was loaded at 0.75 to 1 pM, with a roughly 22% PhiX control spiked in. The source study handled its data this way. Vendor-processed data were analyzed in R, and a clonotype was defined as all T cells sharing the same CDR3 nucleotide sequence. For clone abundance analyses, frequencies were normalized to the 10,000 most abundant clones per sample. Public T cell clones, averaging fewer than five per sample, were removed before analysis. A difference in abundance of at least 32-fold between compartments was used to define tumor-enriched and baseline blood-enriched clonotypes. Clonotypes expanded or contracted between blood time points were identified with a beta-binomial differential abundance model. Similarity between tumor and blood repertoires was quantified using the Baroni-Urbani and Buser coefficient, and groups were compared with two-tailed Wilcoxon tests in R. Held by TCRdb, this immuneACCESS table contains in-frame sequences only and omits some clones. Under half of the omission traces to an unresolved V gene where checked; the cause of the rest is unknown. From that table come the V and J calls and clone size; the DNA was used to work out D and trimming. For this sample there are some 120,000 clones; about four fifths appear just once. The ten largest clones capture 3% of the sample.

Per the publication, the time point label means: baseline pretreatment blood. The meaning of the sample's treatment or condition label: 15 Gy SBRT to primary tumor, nephrectomy 4 weeks later. To follow tumor-enriched clonotypes, peripheral blood was collected serially from radiation-treated patients at baseline and again at 2 weeks and 4 weeks after SBRT. Every patient had renal cell carcinoma of clear cell pathology. The QIAamp DNA Blood Mini Kit (Qiagen) was used to prepare genomic DNA for TCR sequencing. Only samples passing all quality control checks were included in the analyses. The clonotype originates from a woman aged 55-69 years with renal cell carcinoma. Sequencing was performed on blood, taken from a patient whose treatment included radiotherapy and nephrectomy. The rearrangement joined TRBV19 to TRBJ1-1, with the D gene call left open. The sequenced DNA is TGTGCCAGTAGTTATGACTCCGGGATGGGCACTGAAGCTTTCTTT. This encodes CASSYDSGMGTEAFF.